This T cell receptor (beta chain) stems from a study of shared clonotypes between healthy human individuals. Method: immunoSEQ multiplex PCR; TCRdb's copy keeps in-frame clones and lacks some. The data hold more than 1,200,000 clones, with around 98.5% observed a single time. Of note for this clone: The identical CDR3 is also encoded by other nucleotide sequences in the sample.

Trimming pared 4 bases from V and 0 bases from J, leaving 6 bases between. CDR3 length: 14 residues. Per the germline V gene, CDR1 is MGHDK and CDR2 is SYGVNS. A split of CD4+ cells into CD45RA+ naive and CD45RA-negative memory subsets was performed. Sequences were obtained from naive CD4+ T cells sorted from blood. Stated subset: CD45RA+ positively selected. This chain connects TRBV25-1 to TRBJ2-2; D is unclear. This clonotype originated in a man younger than 45 in good health. CDR3 nucleotides: TGTGCCAGCAGTGTCGGACCGAACACCGGGGAGCTGTTTTTT. It codes for CASSVGPNTGELFF.